The present T cell receptor (beta chain) was sequenced within a study of T cell responses to AZD1222 COVID-19 vaccine. TCRdb's copy holds only in-frame clones and misses some; the assay was immunoSEQ multiplex PCR. The table shows approximately 120,000 clones, with about 87% occurring only once. After removal of 5 bases from V and 1 base from J, the junction contained 6 bases not matched to a gene. CDR1 MDHEN and CDR2 SYDVKM come from the germline V gene. This CDR3 comprises 15 residues. V gene TRBV28 combines with J gene TRBJ2-7, with 9 bases matching TRBD1. The TCR was taken from an adult in good health. The material sequenced was peripheral blood, taken on day 0 of AZD1222 vaccination. For the CDR3, the DNA is TGTGCCAGCAGTGTCACAGGGGGCGCATCCTACGAGCAGTACTTC. It specifies CASSVTGGASYEQYF.